This entry features one TCR beta chain sequence. The antigen is unknown. Only in-frame clones appear in the TCRdb table, and some are missing; sequencing was by immunoSEQ multiplex PCR. Found here are about 160,000 clones, approximately 87% of them singletons; the top ten hold 5.7%. V was cut by 6 bases and J by 0 bases, with 12 bases left in between. Germline loops: CDR1 MNHEY, CDR2 SMNVEV (reference sequence). This CDR3 region has 15 residues. This sample is part of a study of cytomegalovirus exposure and HLA in healthy donors. In the study overall: The 100 to 150 validation repertoires, a later analysis reported, used the same platform as the 666 repertoires from the first cohort. Overall study results and limits: Despite most TCR sequences being rare, some public TCRs occurred in many donors.

This TCR was recovered from a woman aged 25 to 39 in good health and CMV-seronegative. Sequences were obtained from PBMCs. V and J are TRBV27 and TRBJ1-5; D unclear. This CDR3 reads CASRRSLSSNQPQHF. In DNA, the CDR3 is TGTGCCAGCAGACGGTCTCTTTCTAGCAATCAGCCCCAGCATTTT.